Listed here are 14 T cell receptor beta chains from one sample, sequenced in a study of cytomegalovirus exposure and HLA in healthy donors. It was with 60 Vbeta and 13 Jbeta primers that the PCR ran. Clones were read by immunoSEQ multiplex PCR, and TCRdb kept only the in-frame ones, dropping some. The ten top clones account for approximately 1.1%, within a sample of some 80,000 clones. What was sequenced was PBMCs. The source is a woman in her twenties or thirties in good health and CMV-seronegative.

The V gene is TRBV6-6, the J gene TRBJ2-3; maybe TRBD2 (5 bases). Germline CDR1 and CDR2: MNHNY and SVGAGI (reference sequence). The CDR3 spans 14 residues. V was shortened by 4 bases and J by 1 base, with 9 bases between the two germline ends. The CDR3 loop is CASSLTGGTDTQYF. For the CDR3, the DNA is TGTGCCAGCAGTTTGACCGGGGGCACAGATACGCAGTATTTT.

J is TRBJ2-7 and V is TRBV6-1; TRBD2 matches at 9 bases. Germline assignment: CDR1 MNHNS and CDR2 SASEGT. Germline trimming cut 11 bases from V and 6 bases from J; bases unmatched to any gene: 11. This CDR3 has 13 residues. DNA for the CDR3: TGTGCCGTTTTAGCGGGGGCTTCGGGCGAGCAGTACTTC. It translates to CAVLAGASGEQYF.

The J gene is TRBJ1-4, the V gene TRBV5-1; 8 bases are shared with TRBD1. V lost 5 bases and J lost 3; bases outside the gene matches: 9. The germline gives CDR1 SGHRS, CDR2 YFSETQ. This CDR3 has 16 amino acids. Here the CDR3 DNA reads TGCGCCAGCAGAGGACAGGGTGGGATTTCTAATGAAAAACTGTTTTTT. Translated: CASRGQGGISNEKLFF.

The V call is TRBV6-1, the J call TRBJ2-3; a weak D match, TRBD2 (5 bases). Germline CDR1 reads MNHNS; CDR2 reads SASEGT. Trimming pared 4 bases from V and 0 bases from J, leaving 11 bases between. This CDR3 is 15 amino acids long. The CDR3 is CASSVGSVSTDTQYF. CDR3 in DNA: TGTGCCAGCAGTGTTGGTAGCGTAAGCACAGATACGCAGTATTTT.

The V gene is TRBV6-5, the J gene TRBJ1-4, with a weak D call TRBD1 (5 bases). The CDR3 has 15 residues. CDR1 MNHEY and CDR2 SVGAGI come from the germline V gene. Trimming left V 4 bases short and J 8 bases short, with 17 bases between. The CDR3 here is CASSSTIREAEKLFF. The DNA for the CDR3 is TGTGCCAGCAGTTCCACTATCAGGGAGGCGGAAAAACTGTTTTTT.

Comments on this clone: The same CDR3 can be traced to other DNA sequences in this sample. The genes are TRBV5-1 and TRBJ2-7; D gene uncertain. The CDR3 totals 14 residues. The V gene lost 0 bases and the J gene lost 0 bases, with 7 bases spanning the gap. The germline gives CDR1 SGHRS, CDR2 YFSETQ. The CDR3: CASSLDAHSYEQYF. In nucleotides, the CDR3 is TGCGCCAGCAGCTTGGACGCGCACTCCTACGAGCAGTACTTC.

The V and J genes are TRBV6-5 and TRBJ2-1; D might be TRBD2 (6 bases). V was cut by 7 bases and J by 2 bases, with 9 bases left in between. The CDR3 has 13 residues. Per the germline V gene, CDR1 is MNHEY and CDR2 is SVGAGI. CDR3 coding DNA: TGTGCCAGCACCTCTAGCGCCTACAATGAGCAGTTCTTC. As protein: CASTSSAYNEQFF.

Note on this clone: This sample includes further DNA sequences coding for the same CDR3. This sequence joins TRBV6-1 and TRBJ1-2, with D perhaps TRBD1 (6 bases). CDR1 is MNHNS, CDR2 SASEGT, per germline. This CDR3 spans 13 amino acids. V lost 6 bases, J lost 4 bases, and 12 bases lay in between. As DNA, the CDR3 is TGTGCCAGCAGCGAAAGGGGGGGCTATGGCTACACCTTC. Protein sequence: CASSERGGYGYTF.

The V gene is TRBV18, the J gene TRBJ1-2; D gene unclear. Germline V CDR1 and CDR2: KGHSH, LQKENI. V dropped 3 bases and J dropped 2 bases, with 16 bases sitting between them. CDR3 size: 16 residues. CDR3 coding DNA: TGTGCCAGCTCACCCGAAGACTCCTATACAAACTATGGCTACACCTTC. As protein: CASSPEDSYTNYGYTF.

This chain uses TRBV5-1 with TRBJ2-3; D might be TRBD1 (6 bases). The CDR3 has 16 amino acids. The germline V and J ends were trimmed by 0 bases and 1 base, with 12 bases remaining between them. Germline V gene data show CDR1 as SGHRS and CDR2 as YFSETQ. As DNA, the CDR3 is TGCGCCAGCAGCTTGGAAGGGACACCGGGCACAGATACGCAGTATTTT. Amino acid sequence: CASSLEGTPGTDTQYF.

The V call is TRBV6-5, the J call TRBJ1-6, with 9 bases identical to TRBD1. After removal of 5 bases from V and 6 bases from J, the junction contained 2 bases not matched to a gene. Looked up from germline, CDR1 is MNHEY and CDR2 is SVGAGI. CDR3 size: 14 residues. CDR3 nucleotide sequence: TGTGCCAGCAGTGGGGACAGGGCTAATTCACCCCTCCACTTT. Translated: CASSGDRANSPLHF.

The chain has TRBV9 and TRBJ2-1; 8 nucleotides line up with TRBD2. J was trimmed by 6 bases and V by 0 bases; bases with no gene match: 8. In germline, CDR1 is SGDLS, CDR2 YYNGEE. The length of the CDR3 is 16 residues. This CDR3 reads CASSVASGGAGNEQFF. CDR3 bases: TGTGCCAGCAGCGTAGCATCCGGGGGGGCCGGCAATGAGCAGTTCTTC.

CDR3 coding DNA: TGTGCCAGCAGCTTGGGACAGGGCGGGTACGAGCAGTACTTC. Protein: CASSLGQGGYEQYF. The chain joins TRBV5-4 to TRBJ2-7; 7 bases line up with TRBD1. Trimming took 0 bases from V and 4 from J; bases not matched to a gene: 4. The CDR3 extends over 14 amino acids. Germline V lookup: CDR1 SGHNT, CDR2 YYREEE (reference sequence). Together with reference TRBV5-4 and TRBJ2-7, the CDR3 gives the full variable domain: ETGVTQSPTHLIKTRGQQVTLRCSSQSGHNTVSWYQQALGQGPQFIFQYYREEENGRGNFPPRFSGLQFPNYSSELNVNALELDDSALYLCASSLGQGGYEQYFGPGTRLTVT.

The V gene is TRBV2, the J gene TRBJ2-7, with 7 bases lining up with TRBD2. This CDR3 comprises 14 residues. Germline V gene sequence: CDR1 SNHLY, CDR2 FYNNEI. V gave up 3 bases and J gave up 6 bases; unmatched junction bases: 8. The CDR3 coding sequence is TGTGCCAGCAGTGATGGGAGGGGACCGGTCGAGCAGTACTTC. Translation gives CASSDGRGPVEQYF.